Presented here are 18 T cell receptor beta chains from one specimen sequenced in a study of cytomegalovirus exposure and HLA in healthy donors. The PCR was carried out with 60 Vbeta primers and 13 Jbeta primers. Sequencing used immunoSEQ multiplex PCR; TCRdb keeps in-frame clones, though not all of them. The sample contains about 250,000 clones, about four fifths of which appear only once. The sample taken for sequencing was PBMCs. The source is a girl aged 2 to 10 in good health and CMV-seronegative.

The genes are TRBV6-4 and TRBJ2-3, with TRBD2 matching over 12 bases. The CDR3 has 16 residues. The germline CDR1 and CDR2 sequences are MRHNA and SNTAGT. Trimming cost V 4 bases and J 3 bases; bases outside gene matches: 5. CDR3 sequence reads: CASSAETSGGTDTQYF. The DNA for the CDR3 is TGTGCCAGCAGTGCGGAGACTAGCGGGGGTACAGATACGCAGTATTTT.

This clone appeared a single time. The gene calls are TRBV11-2 and TRBJ2-3; maybe TRBD2 (6 bases). Trimming pared 3 bases from V and 8 bases from J, leaving 18 bases between. This CDR3 spans 15 amino acids. CDR1 is SGHAT and CDR2 is FQNNGV in the germline V gene. The CDR3, as DNA: TGTGCCAGCAGCTTTGGAGGGCCCCCCGTCGGTACGCAGTATTTT. It yields the protein CASSFGGPPVGTQYF.

The chain carries TRBV29-1 and TRBJ2-1; 10 positions match TRBD2. This CDR3 is 18 amino acids long. CDR1 SQVTM and CDR2 ANQGSEA come from the germline V gene. With V trimmed by 1 base and J by 5 bases, 14 bases remained unmatched. The CDR3 sequence is CSVEAASASGRWNNEQFF. For the CDR3, the DNA is TGCAGCGTTGAAGCGGCCTCGGCTAGCGGGAGATGGAACAATGAGCAGTTCTTC.

The chain is built from TRBV28 and TRBJ2-7; 7 nucleotides align to TRBD1. Unmatched junction bases numbered 21, after V lost 6 bases and J lost 13 bases. Per germline, CDR1 MDHEN and CDR2 SYDVKM. This CDR3 is built from 15 residues. CDR3 sequence (DNA): TGTGCCAGCAGCCCCCCGGACAGGTTGATTTTAAGAGGTTACTTC. It codes for CASSPPDRLILRGYF.

The chain employs TRBV2 and TRBJ2-7, with D uncertain. The CDR3 totals 12 residues. CDR1 is SNHLY, CDR2 FYNNEI, per germline. With 6 bases removed from V and 2 bases from J, the gap between germline ends came to 8 bases. The CDR3 reads CASSRNTYEQYF. CDR3 nucleotides: TGTGCCAGCAGCAGAAACACCTACGAGCAGTACTTC.

The rearrangement uses TRBV2 and TRBJ2-2; 10 positions agree with TRBD2. The length of the CDR3 is 15 residues. V dropped 3 bases and J dropped 6; count of bases not matched to a gene: 4. The V gene's germline CDR1 is SNHLY and CDR2 FYNNEI. For the CDR3, the DNA is TGTGCCAGCAGTGAGCAAGCGGGAGGGTCCGGGGAGCTGTTTTTT. Amino acid sequence: CASSEQAGGSGELFF.

The rearrangement uses TRBV18 and TRBJ2-2; D perhaps matches TRBD2 (7 bases). Germline CDR1 KGHSH, CDR2 LQKENI. The V end was cut by 0 bases, the J end by 1 base, with 12 bases between. The CDR3 spans 17 residues. The DNA for the CDR3 is TGTGCCAGCTCACCACCGTCCGGGGGGCGGAACACCGGGGAGCTGTTTTTT. Its translation: CASSPPSGGRNTGELFF.

The chain recombines TRBV6-1 with TRBJ1-1; no clear D gene. V shed 1 base and J shed 1 base, with 10 bases lying between them. The germline CDR1 and CDR2 sequences are MNHNS and SASEGT. The CDR3 loop spans 15 amino acids. DNA of the CDR3: TGTGCCAGCAGTGAAGTCGGCAGGAAGAACACTGAAGCTTTCTTT. Translation gives CASSEVGRKNTEAFF.

The V gene is TRBV4-2, the J gene TRBJ1-2; D gene unclear. The germline CDR1 and CDR2 sequences are LGHNA and YNFKEQ. With 4 bases removed from V and 0 bases from J, the gap between germline ends came to 12 bases. The CDR3 runs 15 residues. The CDR3 reads CASSLSGATNYGYTF. CDR3 sequence (DNA): TGTGCCAGCAGCCTTTCAGGTGCCACTAACTATGGCTACACCTTC.

This rearrangement joins TRBV9 to TRBJ2-1, with D possibly TRBD2 on 6 matching bases. CDR3 length: 16 amino acids. V dropped 4 bases and J dropped 0 bases, with 14 bases sitting between them. The germline V gene has CDR1 SGDLS and CDR2 YYNGEE. In DNA form, the CDR3 reads TGTGCCAGCAGCCCGCGGGGCGGCTACTCCTACAATGAGCAGTTCTTC. Protein sequence: CASSPRGGYSYNEQFF.

The chain combines TRBV19 with TRBJ1-5, with D uncertain. V shed 0 bases and J shed 6 bases, with 15 bases lying between them. The CDR3 has 16 amino acids. Germline V gene data show CDR1 as LNHDA and CDR2 as SQIVND (reference sequence). The CDR3 region has the DNA TGTGCCAGTAGTATAGATCTAGCGGGCTCTAGTCAGCCCCAGCATTTT. Protein: CASSIDLAGSSQPQHF.

DNA for the CDR3: TGTGCCAGTTCGGTAGCGGGGGGGCGTAATGAGCAGTTCTTC. It codes for CASSVAGGRNEQFF. The chain links TRBV9 to TRBJ2-1, with TRBD2 matching over 11 bases. Germline V gene lookup returns CDR1 SGDLS and CDR2 YYNGEE. This CDR3 is built from 14 residues. Trimming took 8 bases from V and 7 from J; bases not matched to a gene: 8.

The chain employs TRBV5-1 and TRBJ2-7; maybe TRBD1 (6 bases). This CDR3 contains 14 residues. V lost 6 bases to trimming and J lost 0 bases, with 13 bases between them. Germline CDR1 reads SGHRS; CDR2 reads YFSETQ. In DNA form, the CDR3 reads TGCGCCAGCAACCCCCGGGACAACTCCTACGAGCAGTACTTC. Translated, it gives CASNPRDNSYEQYF.

The chain links TRBV27 to TRBJ2-2; TRBD2 matches 7 bases. CDR3 length equals 15 residues. The ends lost 3 bases at V and 5 bases at J; junction bases unmatched: 6. From germline, CDR1 is MNHEY and CDR2 SMNVEV (reference sequence). Here the CDR3 DNA reads TGTGCCAGCAGTTTCGCAGGGAGGGGTACCGGGGAGCTGTTTTTT. Translating it yields CASSFAGRGTGELFF.

The CDR3 coding sequence is TGCGCCAGCAGTCGGGAGGGTGTAGCGGGAGATCGGTACGAGCAGTACTTC. The encoded protein is CASSREGVAGDRYEQYF. The rearrangement uses TRBV4-1 and TRBJ2-7, with TRBD2 matching over 9 bases. The junction had 16 bases not matched to a gene; V was cut back by 6 bases and J by 4 bases. The CDR3 sequence is 17 residues long. Germline CDR1 is MGHRA and CDR2 is YSYEKL.

This chain connects TRBV7-9 to TRBJ2-1; no reliable D call. V lost 1 base, J lost 9 bases, and 7 bases lay in between. This CDR3 is built from 12 residues. Germline V lookup: CDR1 SEHNR, CDR2 FQNEAQ (reference sequence). CDR3 amino acids: CASSLVRCEQFF. The DNA of the CDR3 is TGTGCCAGCAGCTTAGTCAGGTGTGAGCAGTTCTTC. The full variable domain, its missing parts supplied by reference TRBV7-9 and TRBJ2-1, is DTGVSQNPRHKITKRGQNVTFRCDPISEHNRLYWYRQTLGQGPEFLTYFQNEAQLEKSRLLSDRFSAERPKGSFSTLEIQRTEQGDSAMYLCASSLVRCEQFFGPGTRLTVL.

The chain links TRBV28 to TRBJ1-2; 9 bases are a match to TRBD1. V shed 4 bases, J shed 3 bases, and the junction held 18 bases outside the gene matches. This CDR3 is built from 19 residues. The germline gives CDR1 MDHEN, CDR2 SYDVKM. CDR3 sequence: CASSSPGGQGDRGYYGYTF. CDR3 sequence (DNA): TGTGCCAGCAGTTCCCCGGGGGGACAGGGCGACCGCGGTTACTATGGCTACACCTTC.

The chain couples TRBV14 to TRBJ1-3; tentatively, D is TRBD1 (6 bases). Germline V CDR1 and CDR2: SGHDN, FVKESK. The V and J ends lost 0 bases and 4 bases respectively, with 13 bases between them. There are 16 residues in the CDR3. The CDR3 coding sequence is TGTGCCAGCAGCCAAGATCTCCCGACAGGAGGAAACACCATATATTTT. Translating gives CASSQDLPTGGNTIYF.